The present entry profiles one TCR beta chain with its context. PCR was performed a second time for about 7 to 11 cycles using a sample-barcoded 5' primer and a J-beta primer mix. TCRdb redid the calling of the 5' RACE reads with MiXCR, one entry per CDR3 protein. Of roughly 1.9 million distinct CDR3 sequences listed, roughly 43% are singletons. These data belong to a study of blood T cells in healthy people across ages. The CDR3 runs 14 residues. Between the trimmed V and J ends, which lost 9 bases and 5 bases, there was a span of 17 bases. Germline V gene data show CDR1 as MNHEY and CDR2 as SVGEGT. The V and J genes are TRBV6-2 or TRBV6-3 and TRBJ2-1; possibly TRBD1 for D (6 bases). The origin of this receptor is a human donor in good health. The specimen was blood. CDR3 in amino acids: CASKIQGVHNEQFF. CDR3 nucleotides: TGTGCCAGTAAAATACAGGGAGTCCACAATGAGCAGTTCTTC.